This T cell receptor beta chain appears in the sequencing data of a study of molecular identifiers for immune sequencing clone quantification. This clonotype has a count of ten or more. Generation of bulk TCR libraries relied on previously described methods and listed TCR primers. TCRdb reprocessed the PCR reads via MiXCR and lists one record per CDR3 protein. This repertoire shows about 640,000 distinct CDR3 sequences, 20% found once; its top ten account for roughly 0.85%. A CD8+CD4-CCR7+CD45RA+ gate was used to sort naive CD8 T cells. CDR1 is SGHNT and CDR2 is YYREEE in the germline V gene (reference sequence). V lost 4 bases to trimming and J lost 6 bases; unmatched junction nucleotides: 9. CDR3 length: 15 amino acids.

The sequence was obtained from a human donor in good health. Some libraries in this study had Jurkat cell RNA spiked in. The chain uses TRBV5-4 and TRBJ2-4; the match to TRBD1 covers 8 bases. The specimen sequenced was naive CD8+ T cells from blood, with Jurkat cell RNA spiked in. This sample's subset: FACS-sorted CD8+CD4-CCR7+CD45RA+ naive T cells. The CDR3 DNA follows: TGTGCCAGCAGCCTGGGCGGCAGGGGGCTAAACATTCAGTACTTC. It codes for CASSLGGRGLNIQYF.